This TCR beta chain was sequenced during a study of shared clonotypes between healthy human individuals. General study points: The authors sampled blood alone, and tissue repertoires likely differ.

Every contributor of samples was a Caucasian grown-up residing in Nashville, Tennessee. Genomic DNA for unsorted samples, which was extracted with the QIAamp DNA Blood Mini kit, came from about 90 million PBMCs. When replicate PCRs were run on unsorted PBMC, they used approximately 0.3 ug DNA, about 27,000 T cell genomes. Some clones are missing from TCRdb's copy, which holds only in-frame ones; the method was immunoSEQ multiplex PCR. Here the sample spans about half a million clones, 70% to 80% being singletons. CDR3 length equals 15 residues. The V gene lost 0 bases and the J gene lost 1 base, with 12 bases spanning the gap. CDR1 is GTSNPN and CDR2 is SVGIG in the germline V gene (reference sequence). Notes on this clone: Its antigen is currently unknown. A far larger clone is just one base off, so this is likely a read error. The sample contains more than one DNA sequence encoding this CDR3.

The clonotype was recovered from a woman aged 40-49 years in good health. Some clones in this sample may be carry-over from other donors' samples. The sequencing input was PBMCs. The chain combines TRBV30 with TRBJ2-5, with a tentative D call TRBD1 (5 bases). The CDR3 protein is CAWSVLGHSQETQYF. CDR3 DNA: TGTGCCTGGAGTGTACTCGGACACAGCCAAGAGACCCAGTACTTC.